A selection of T cell receptor beta chains follows, all from one sample in a study of technical replicates of blood from a few donors. Libraries were prepared by immunoSEQ multiplex PCR; TCRdb keeps only in-frame clonotypes and omits some of them. The data contain about 75,000 clones, around 91% of them singletons. The specimen was T cells isolated from PBMCs. Receptor source: a human donor in good health. Some clones in this sample may be carry-over from other donors' samples. Both conserved end residues are part of each CDR3. D genes are given only for firm matches. Size is stated for part of the rows, as once, few or many counts, or as a class when the clone is expanded.

>.|.|TRBV7-8|TRBJ2-7
CASSLVSRGLSVEQYF
TGTGCCAGCAGCTTGGTTTCTAGAGGGCTAAGTGTCGAGCAGTACTTC
>.|.|TRBV5-8|TRBJ1-6
CASSFTLWYNSPLHF
TGTGCCAGCAGTTTTACCCTATGGTATAATTCACCCCTCCACTTT
>.|TRBD2|TRBV6-5|TRBJ2-7
CASSPLAGAGEQYF
TGTGCCAGCAGCCCCCTAGCGGGAGCTGGCGAGCAGTACTTC
>.|.|TRBV5-1|TRBJ1-1
CASSGFLGARTEAFF
TGCGCCAGCAGCGGCTTTTTGGGGGCGCGCACTGAAGCTTTCTTT
>.|.|TRBV7-9|TRBJ2-7
CASSLLPSSYEQYF
TGTGCCAGCAGCTTACTGCCCAGCTCCTACGAGCAGTACTTC
>.|TRBD2|TRBV13|TRBJ2-7
CASSLLAGGNLGAYYEQYF
TGTGCCAGCAGCCTCCTAGCGGGGGGAAACTTGGGAGCCTACTACGAGCAGTACTTC
>.|.|TRBV6-1|TRBJ1-5
CASSELYSNQPQHF
TGTGCCAGCAGTGAACTGTATAGCAATCAGCCCCAGCATTTT
>.|TRBD1|TRBV7-6|TRBJ2-2
CASSSGQGAGGTGELFF
TGTGCCAGCAGCTCGGGACAGGGGGCAGGGGGCACCGGGGAGCTGTTTTTT
>.|.|TRBV29-1|TRBJ2-1
CSVGRVPLHGNEQFF
TGCAGCGTTGGCCGTGTTCCCCTCCACGGGAATGAGCAGTTCTTC
>.|.|TRBV9|TRBJ1-1
CASSVGAGMNTEAFF
TGTGCCAGCAGCGTAGGGGCAGGAATGAACACTGAAGCTTTCTTT
>.|.|TRBV4-1|TRBJ2-7
CASSQESPGGAYEQYF
TGCGCCAGCAGCCAAGAGTCTCCCGGGGGTGCCTACGAGCAGTACTTC
>few|.|TRBV2|TRBJ2-5
CATNRDQETQYF
TGTGCCACCAACCGGGATCAAGAGACCCAGTACTTC
>.|.|TRBV4-2|TRBJ1-2
CASSQDHGETNYGYTF
TGTGCCAGCAGCCAAGATCATGGGGAGACTAACTATGGCTACACCTTC
>.|TRBD1|TRBV6-5|TRBJ1-2
CASRDRGSGYGYTF
TGTGCCAGCAGGGACAGGGGTTCGGGCTATGGCTACACCTTC
>.|TRBD1|TRBV7-9|TRBJ1-5
CASSYGTTGGRRQPQHF
TGTGCCAGCAGCTACGGGACCACAGGGGGAAGGCGTCAGCCCCAGCATTTT
>.|.|TRBV30|TRBJ1-1
CAWRASLEAFF
TGTGCCTGGAGGGCCAGTCTTGAAGCTTTCTTT
>.|.|TRBV7-6|TRBJ2-7
CASSLVGASEQYF
TGTGCCAGCAGCTTAGTTGGAGCAAGCGAGCAGTACTTC
>.|.|TRBV6-5|TRBJ2-7
CASNSLGRGGEQYF
TGTGCCAGCAATAGTTTGGGTAGGGGAGGCGAGCAGTACTTC
>.|.|TRBV2|TRBJ1-3
CASSERGIRSGNTIYF
TGTGCCAGCAGTGAAAGGGGTATAAGATCTGGAAACACCATATATTTT
>.|TRBD1|TRBV7-2|TRBJ1-2
CASRITGTGGDYGYTF
TGTGCCAGCAGGATCACCGGGACAGGGGGCGACTATGGCTACACCTTC
>.|.|TRBV7-9|TRBJ1-1
CASSFAEGRFTEAFF
TGTGCCAGCAGTTTTGCCGAAGGGAGGTTCACTGAAGCTTTCTTT
>.|.|TRBV29-1|TRBJ2-7
CSATLYYEQYF
TGCAGCGCTACCCTTTACTACGAGCAGTACTTC
>.|.|TRBV6-1|TRBJ2-7
CASSERTRFPYEQYF
TGTGCCAGCAGTGAGCGGACACGATTTCCCTACGAGCAGTACTTC
>.|.|TRBV5-1|TRBJ2-7
CASSPGTRYEQYF
TGCGCCAGCAGTCCCGGGACTCGCTACGAGCAGTACTTC
>.|TRBD2|TRBV13|TRBJ2-5
CASSFGPAGGETQYF
TGTGCCAGCAGCTTTGGACCAGCGGGAGGAGAGACCCAGTACTTC
>.|TRBD2|TRBV29-1|TRBJ2-1
CSVLAGVYTNEQFF
TGCAGCGTTTTAGCGGGAGTTTATACGAATGAGCAGTTCTTC
>few|.|TRBV29-1|TRBJ1-1
CSVEDSSGNTEAFF
TGCAGCGTTGAAGATAGTAGTGGGAACACTGAAGCTTTCTTT
>once|TRBD2|TRBV28|TRBJ2-1
CASSSRGLAGPSYNEQFF
TGTGCCAGCAGTTCGAGGGGACTAGCGGGACCCTCCTACAATGAGCAGTTCTTC
>.|TRBD1|TRBV19|TRBJ1-2
CASSPGTGFGYTF
TGTGCCAGTAGTCCCGGGACAGGGTTTGGCTACACCTTC
>once|.|TRBV10-3|TRBJ2-3
CAISGQAGASTDTQYF
TGTGCCATCAGCGGGCAGGCAGGGGCGAGCACAGATACGCAGTATTTT
>.|TRBD1|TRBV5-6|TRBJ2-2
CASSGDRANTGELFF
TGTGCCAGCAGCGGGGACAGGGCGAACACCGGGGAGCTGTTTTTT
>.|.|TRBV9|TRBJ2-1
CASSASGTNYNEQFF
TGTGCCAGCAGCGCCTCCGGGACAAACTACAATGAGCAGTTCTTC
>.|.|TRBV27|TRBJ2-1
CASSHILAEKQFF
TGTGCCAGCTCTCACATATTAGCGGAAAAGCAGTTCTTC
>medium-sized|.|TRBV5-4|TRBJ2-6
CASSALPSSGANVLTF
TGTGCCAGCAGCGCCTTACCGAGCTCTGGGGCCAACGTCCTGACTTTC
>.|TRBD1|TRBV30|TRBJ2-7
CAWSGQGIYYEQYF
TGTGCCTGGAGCGGACAGGGGATTTACTACGAGCAGTACTTC
>.|.|TRBV15|TRBJ1-1
CATSRDPGRGTEAFF
TGTGCCACCAGCAGGGATCCAGGAAGGGGCACTGAAGCTTTCTTT
>.|.|TRBV15|TRBJ1-1
CATSTGVNTEAFF
TGTGCCACCAGCACAGGGGTGAACACTGAAGCTTTCTTT
>.|TRBD1|TRBV6-5|TRBJ1-2
CASSYGTVYGYTF
TGTGCCAGCAGTTACGGGACAGTCTATGGCTACACCTTC
>.|.|TRBV5-4|TRBJ2-1
CASSSLQGYNEQFF
TGTGCCAGCAGCTCACTTCAGGGGTACAATGAGCAGTTCTTC
>.|.|TRBV6-5|TRBJ1-1
CASRWRNTEAFF
TGTGCCAGCAGGTGGAGGAACACTGAAGCTTTCTTT
>.|.|TRBV21-1|TRBJ2-2
CASKGTGGYTGELFF
TGTGCCAGCAAGGGGACAGGGGGCTACACCGGGGAGCTGTTTTTT
>.|.|TRBV29-1|TRBJ1-5
CSVEDGVNQPQHF
TGCAGCGTTGAAGACGGAGTCAATCAGCCCCAGCATTTT